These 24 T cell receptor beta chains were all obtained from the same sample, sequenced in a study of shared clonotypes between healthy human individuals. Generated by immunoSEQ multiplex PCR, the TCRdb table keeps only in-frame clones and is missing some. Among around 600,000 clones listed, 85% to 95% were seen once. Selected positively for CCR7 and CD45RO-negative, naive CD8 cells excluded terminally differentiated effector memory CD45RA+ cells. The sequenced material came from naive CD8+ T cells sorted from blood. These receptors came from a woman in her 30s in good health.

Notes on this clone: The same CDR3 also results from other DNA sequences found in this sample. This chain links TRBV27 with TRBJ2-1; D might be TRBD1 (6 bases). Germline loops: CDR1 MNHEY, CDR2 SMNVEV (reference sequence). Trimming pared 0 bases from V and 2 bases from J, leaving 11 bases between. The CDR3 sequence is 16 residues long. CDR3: CASSLSPGTPYNEQFF. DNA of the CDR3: TGTGCCAGCAGTTTATCACCCGGGACACCCTACAATGAGCAGTTCTTC.

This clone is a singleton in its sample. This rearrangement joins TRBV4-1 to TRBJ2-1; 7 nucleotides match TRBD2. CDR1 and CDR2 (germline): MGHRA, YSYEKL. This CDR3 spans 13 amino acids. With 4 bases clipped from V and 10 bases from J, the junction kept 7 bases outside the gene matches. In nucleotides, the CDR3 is TGCGCCAGCAGCCCCCGGACTAGATTGGAGCAGTTCTTC. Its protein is CASSPRTRLEQFF.

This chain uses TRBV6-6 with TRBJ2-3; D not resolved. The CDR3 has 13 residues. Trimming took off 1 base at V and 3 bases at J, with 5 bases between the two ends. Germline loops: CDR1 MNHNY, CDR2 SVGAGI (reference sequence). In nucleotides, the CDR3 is TGTGCCAGCAGTTACTTCAGTACAGATACGCAGTATTTT. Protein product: CASSYFSTDTQYF.

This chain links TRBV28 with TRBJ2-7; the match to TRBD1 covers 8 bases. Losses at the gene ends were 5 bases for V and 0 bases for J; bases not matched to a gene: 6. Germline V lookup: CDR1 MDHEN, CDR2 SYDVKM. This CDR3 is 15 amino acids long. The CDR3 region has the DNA TGTGCCAGCAGTCGCCGACAGGGGAGCTCCTACGAGCAGTACTTC. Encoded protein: CASSRRQGSSYEQYF.

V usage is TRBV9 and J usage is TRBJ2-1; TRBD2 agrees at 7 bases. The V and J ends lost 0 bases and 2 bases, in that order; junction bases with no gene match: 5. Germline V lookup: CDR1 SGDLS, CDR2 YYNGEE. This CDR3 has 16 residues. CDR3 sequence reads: CASSVASSGAYNEQFF. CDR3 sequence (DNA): TGTGCCAGCAGCGTAGCGTCTAGCGGAGCCTACAATGAGCAGTTCTTC. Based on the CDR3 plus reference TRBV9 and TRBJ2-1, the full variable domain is DSGVTQTPKHLITATGQRVTLRCSPRSGDLSVYWYQQSLDQGLQFLIQYYNGEERAKGNILERFSAQQFPDLHSELNLSSLELGDSALYFCASSVASSGAYNEQFFGPGTRLTVL.

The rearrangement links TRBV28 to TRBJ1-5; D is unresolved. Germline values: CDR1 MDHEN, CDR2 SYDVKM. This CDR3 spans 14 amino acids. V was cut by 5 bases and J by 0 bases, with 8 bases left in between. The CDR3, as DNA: TGTGCCAGCAGTCCCCCCTTTAGCAATCAGCCCCAGCATTTT. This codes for CASSPPFSNQPQHF.

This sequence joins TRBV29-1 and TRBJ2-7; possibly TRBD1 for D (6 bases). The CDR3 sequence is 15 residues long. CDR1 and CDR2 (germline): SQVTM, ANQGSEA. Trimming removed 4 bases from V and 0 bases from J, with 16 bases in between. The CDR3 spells CSVGPATGSSYEQYF. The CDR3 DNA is TGCAGCGTTGGCCCGGCCACAGGGAGCTCCTACGAGCAGTACTTC.

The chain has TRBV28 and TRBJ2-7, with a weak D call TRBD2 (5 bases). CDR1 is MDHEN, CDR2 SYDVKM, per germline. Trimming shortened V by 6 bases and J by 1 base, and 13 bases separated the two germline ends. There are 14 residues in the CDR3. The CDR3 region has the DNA TGTGCCAGCAGAAAACTTGGCGGGTCCTACGAGCAGTACTTC. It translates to CASRKLGGSYEQYF.

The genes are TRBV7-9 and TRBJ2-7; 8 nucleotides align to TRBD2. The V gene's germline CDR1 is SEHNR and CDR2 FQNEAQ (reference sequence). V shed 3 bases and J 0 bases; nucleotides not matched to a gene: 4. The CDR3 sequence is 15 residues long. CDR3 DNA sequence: TGTGCCAGCAGCTTCGTAGCGGGACCCTCCTACGAGCAGTACTTC. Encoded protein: CASSFVAGPSYEQYF.

CDR3: CASSIQRGAFF. In DNA, the CDR3 is TGTGCCAGCAGTATTCAGCGAGGAGCTTTCTTT. The rearrangement links TRBV11-2 to TRBJ1-1, with D uncertain. The germline CDR1 and CDR2 sequences are SGHAT and FQNNGV. V was shortened by 6 bases and J by 10 bases, with 12 bases between the two germline ends. The CDR3 contains 11 residues.

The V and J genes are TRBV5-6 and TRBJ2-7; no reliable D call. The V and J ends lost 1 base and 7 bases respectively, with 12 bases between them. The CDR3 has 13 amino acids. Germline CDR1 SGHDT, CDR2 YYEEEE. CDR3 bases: TGTGCCAGCAGCTTGTCTGGCCTACGAGAGCAGTACTTC. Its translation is CASSLSGLREQYF.

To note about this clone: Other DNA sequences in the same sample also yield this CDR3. The CDR3 DNA sequence: TGTGCCAGCAGCCAGTACAATGAGCAGTTCTTC. It yields the protein CASSQYNEQFF. The chain employs TRBV27 and TRBJ2-1; no clear D. V was shortened by 6 bases and J by 4 bases, with 4 bases between the two germline ends. This CDR3 spans 11 amino acids. Germline V CDR1 and CDR2: MNHEY, SMNVEV (reference sequence).

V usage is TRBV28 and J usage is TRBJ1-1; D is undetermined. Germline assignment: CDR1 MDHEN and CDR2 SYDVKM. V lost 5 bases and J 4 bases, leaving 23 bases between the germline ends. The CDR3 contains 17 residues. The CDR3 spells CASSAPTRSLLVTEAFF. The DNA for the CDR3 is TGTGCCAGCAGTGCGCCGACACGATCCTTACTGGTCACTGAAGCTTTCTTT. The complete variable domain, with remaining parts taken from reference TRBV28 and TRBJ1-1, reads DVKVTQSSRYLVKRTGEKVFLECVQDMDHENMFWYRQDPGLGLRLIYFSYDVKMKEKGDIPEGYSVSREKKERFSLILESASTNQTSMYLCASSAPTRSLLVTEAFFGQGTRLTVV.

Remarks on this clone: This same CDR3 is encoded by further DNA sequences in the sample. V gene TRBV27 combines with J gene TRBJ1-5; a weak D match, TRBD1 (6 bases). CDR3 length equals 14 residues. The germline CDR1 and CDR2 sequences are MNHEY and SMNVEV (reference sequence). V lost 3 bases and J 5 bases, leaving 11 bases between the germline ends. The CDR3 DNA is TGTGCCAGCAGTTTCCGGGGGCCGGATCAGCCCCAGCATTTT. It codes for CASSFRGPDQPQHF.

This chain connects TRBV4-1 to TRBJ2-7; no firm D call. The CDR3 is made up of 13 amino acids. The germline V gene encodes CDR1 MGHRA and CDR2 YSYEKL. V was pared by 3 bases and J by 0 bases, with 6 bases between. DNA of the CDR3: TGCGCCAGCAGCCAGAATCCCTCCTACGAGCAGTACTTC. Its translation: CASSQNPSYEQYF.

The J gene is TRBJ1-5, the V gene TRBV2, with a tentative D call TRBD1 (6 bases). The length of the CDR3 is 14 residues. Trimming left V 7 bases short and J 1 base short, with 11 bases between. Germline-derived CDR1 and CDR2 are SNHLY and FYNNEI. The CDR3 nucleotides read TGTGCCAGCAAGTCAGGGGAAAGCAATCAGCCCCAGCATTTT. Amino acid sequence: CASKSGESNQPQHF.

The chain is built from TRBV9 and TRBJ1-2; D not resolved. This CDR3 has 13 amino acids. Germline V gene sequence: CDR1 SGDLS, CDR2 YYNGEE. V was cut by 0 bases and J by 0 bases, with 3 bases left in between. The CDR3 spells CASSVVTNYGYTF. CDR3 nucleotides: TGTGCCAGCAGCGTAGTGACTAACTATGGCTACACCTTC.

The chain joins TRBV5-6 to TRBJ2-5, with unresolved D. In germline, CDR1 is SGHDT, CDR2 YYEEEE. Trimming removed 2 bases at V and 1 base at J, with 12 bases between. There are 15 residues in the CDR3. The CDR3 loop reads CASSFFVRFQETQYF. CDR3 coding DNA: TGTGCCAGCAGCTTTTTCGTACGCTTCCAAGAGACCCAGTACTTC.

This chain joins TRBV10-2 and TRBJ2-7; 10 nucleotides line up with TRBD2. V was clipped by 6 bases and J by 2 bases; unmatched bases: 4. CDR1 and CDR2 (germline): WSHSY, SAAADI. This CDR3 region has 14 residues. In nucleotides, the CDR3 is TGCGCCAGCAGAAAGCGGGAGGGCCCCTACGAGCAGTACTTC. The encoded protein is CASRKREGPYEQYF.

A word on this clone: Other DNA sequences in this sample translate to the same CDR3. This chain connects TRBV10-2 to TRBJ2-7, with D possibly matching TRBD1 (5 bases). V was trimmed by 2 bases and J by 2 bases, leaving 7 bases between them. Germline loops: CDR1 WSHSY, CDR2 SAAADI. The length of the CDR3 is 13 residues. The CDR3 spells CASSEGQAYEQYF. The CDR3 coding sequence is TGCGCCAGCAGTGAGGGACAAGCCTACGAGCAGTACTTC.

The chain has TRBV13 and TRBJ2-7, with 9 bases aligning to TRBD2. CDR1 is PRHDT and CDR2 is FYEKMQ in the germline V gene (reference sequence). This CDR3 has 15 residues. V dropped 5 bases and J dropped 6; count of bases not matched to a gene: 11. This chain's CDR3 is CASSQWGLAEVEQYF. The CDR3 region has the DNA TGTGCCAGCAGCCAATGGGGACTAGCAGAAGTCGAGCAGTACTTC.

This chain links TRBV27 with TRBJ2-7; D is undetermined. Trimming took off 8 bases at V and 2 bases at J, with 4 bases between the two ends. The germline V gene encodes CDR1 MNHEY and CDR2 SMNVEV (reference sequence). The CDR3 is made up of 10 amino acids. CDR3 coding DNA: TGTGCCAGCGCCACCTACGAGCAGTACTTC. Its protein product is CASATYEQYF.

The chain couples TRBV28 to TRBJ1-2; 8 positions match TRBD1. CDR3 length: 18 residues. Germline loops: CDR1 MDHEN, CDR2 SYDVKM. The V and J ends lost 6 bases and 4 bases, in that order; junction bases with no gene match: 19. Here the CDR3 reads CASRPGPPGQVLVYGYTF. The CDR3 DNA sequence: TGTGCCAGCAGGCCGGGTCCACCGGGACAGGTGCTAGTCTATGGCTACACCTTC.

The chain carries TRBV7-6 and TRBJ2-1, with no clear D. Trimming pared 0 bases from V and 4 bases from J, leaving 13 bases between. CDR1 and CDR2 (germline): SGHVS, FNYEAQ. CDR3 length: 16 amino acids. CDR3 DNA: TGTGCCAGCAGCTTAGCACTTCACTCGGGTTACAATGAGCAGTTCTTC. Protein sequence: CASSLALHSGYNEQFF.